The text below deals with one T cell receptor beta chain. This sample is part of a study of blood T cell repertoires in COVID-19. Whole-study context: Acute-phase and convalescent COVID-19 samples originated in the United States, Italy and Spain. T cells, B-cell-depleted T cells, or PBMCs provided the cDNA or gDNA that served as material.

J gave up 2 bases and V 5 bases, and 7 bases lay outside the gene matches. CDR1 MDHEN and CDR2 SYDVKM come from the germline V gene. CDR3 length: 16 residues. Per the authors' pipeline: By means of reference gene primer amplification, nucleated cell counts were estimated. The repertoire was sequenced with immunoSEQ multiplex PCR; TCRdb's copy has only in-frame clones and lacks some. The V and J calls and clone size are taken from that table; D and trimming were inferred from the DNA. The sample includes approximately 210,000 clones, 80% to 90% of them seen just once. The sequence was obtained from a woman in her 70s with active or convalescent COVID-19. This sequence joins TRBV28 and TRBJ2-4; 9 nucleotides match TRBD2. Sequencing input: peripheral blood. CDR3 loop: CASSLSGSETKNIQYF. DNA of the CDR3: TGTGCCAGCAGTCTTAGCGGGAGTGAGACCAAAAACATTCAGTACTTC.